The 27 T cell receptor beta chains below come from one sample, sequenced in a study of OX40 agonist ivuxolimab in advanced cancers. The assay was immunoSEQ multiplex PCR, and TCRdb's table has in-frame clones only and misses some. The sample lists tens of thousands of clones; 70% to 90% were seen once. This material consisted of CD4+ or CD8+ T cells sorted from blood, taken in a trial of the OX40 agonist ivuxolimab. These receptors originate from an adult with an advanced solid tumor such as melanoma, head and neck, liver or kidney cancer.

The rearrangement joins TRBV9 to TRBJ2-7, with unresolved D. Trimming removed 5 bases from V and 3 bases from J, with 12 bases in between. Germline V gene sequence: CDR1 SGDLS, CDR2 YYNGEE. The CDR3 consists of 13 residues. In nucleotides, the CDR3 is TGTGCCAGCAGTCGGCGCGGTAACTACGAGCAGTACTTC. Amino acid sequence: CASSRRGNYEQYF. Based on the CDR3 plus reference TRBV9 and TRBJ2-7, the full variable domain is DSGVTQTPKHLITATGQRVTLRCSPRSGDLSVYWYQQSLDQGLQFLIQYYNGEERAKGNILERFSAQQFPDLHSELNLSSLELGDSALYFCASSRRGNYEQYFGPGTRLTVT.

The V and J genes are TRBV15 and TRBJ2-7, with D tentatively TRBD1 (6 bases). The germline CDR1 and CDR2 sequences are LNHNV and YYDKDF (reference sequence). This CDR3 comprises 15 residues. Trimming removed 0 bases from V and 5 bases from J, with 14 bases in between. The CDR3 sequence is CATSRDLRQANEQYF. The CDR3 DNA sequence: TGTGCCACCAGCAGAGATCTAAGACAGGCTAACGAGCAGTACTTC.

V is TRBV28 and J is TRBJ1-1, with D uncertain. The CDR3 has 14 amino acids. V was clipped by 6 bases and J by 3 bases, with 14 bases between them. Germline lookup yields CDR1 MDHEN and CDR2 SYDVKM. CDR3 nucleotide sequence: TGTGCCAGCAGGCCTTACACGTCGGACACTGAAGCTTTCTTT. It translates to CASRPYTSDTEAFF. The full variable domain, completed using reference TRBV28 and TRBJ1-1, is DVKVTQSSRYLVKRTGEKVFLECVQDMDHENMFWYRQDPGLGLRLIYFSYDVKMKEKGDIPEGYSVSREKKERFSLILESASTNQTSMYLCASRPYTSDTEAFFGQGTRLTVV.

The chain links TRBV28 to TRBJ2-2; D call uncertain. Germline CDR1 reads MDHEN; CDR2 reads SYDVKM. This CDR3 region has 11 residues. V shed 7 bases and J shed 4 bases, with 4 bases lying between them. CDR3 residues: CASTITGELFF. For the CDR3, the DNA is TGTGCCAGCACCATCACCGGGGAGCTGTTTTTT.

The V call is TRBV9, the J call TRBJ2-7, with 7 nucleotides matching TRBD1. The germline gives CDR1 SGDLS, CDR2 YYNGEE. V trimming: 3 bases; J trimming: 4 bases; junction bases outside the gene matches: 10. This CDR3 has 15 residues. In DNA form, the CDR3 reads TGTGCCAGCAGCGGGGGACAGTCTAACATATACGAGCAGTACTTC. This sequence encodes CASSGGQSNIYEQYF.

DNA for the CDR3: TGTGCCAGCAGTTCAACCGGTTTAAATGAAAAACTGTTTTTT. Translating gives CASSSTGLNEKLFF. This sequence joins TRBV7-9 and TRBJ1-4; unclear D gene. Between the trimmed V and J ends, which lost 6 bases and 5 bases, there was a span of 13 bases. CDR3 length equals 14 residues. Germline CDR1 and CDR2: SEHNR and FQNEAQ (reference sequence).

The gene calls are TRBV10-3 and TRBJ1-2; 11 positions match TRBD1. Germline values: CDR1 ENHRY, CDR2 SYGVKD. This CDR3 spans 18 amino acids. The V gene end was trimmed by 2 bases and the J gene end by 0 bases; junction bases not matched to a gene: 8. CDR3: CAISEPGTGGIANYGYTF. Written as DNA, the CDR3 is TGTGCCATCAGTGAGCCCGGGACAGGGGGTATCGCTAACTATGGCTACACCTTC.

The chain recombines TRBV2 with TRBJ1-2; 7 positions match TRBD1. V dropped 2 bases and J dropped 3; count of bases not matched to a gene: 6. CDR3 length: 15 amino acids. Germline V gene data show CDR1 as SNHLY and CDR2 as FYNNEI. The CDR3 DNA reads TGTGCCAGCAGTGAACCCCTAGGGGGCGACTATGGCTACACCTTC. Protein product: CASSEPLGGDYGYTF.

This clone was seen a single time. V gene TRBV6-1 combines with J gene TRBJ2-7; possible D gene TRBD1, 6 bases. This CDR3 region has 16 residues. In germline, CDR1 is MNHNS, CDR2 SASEGT. Trimming shortened V by 0 bases and J by 3 bases, and 15 bases separated the two germline ends. DNA for the CDR3: TGTGCCAGCAGTGAAGCGCATGGACAGAATAGCTACGAGCAGTACTTC. Its protein is CASSEAHGQNSYEQYF.

The chain is built from TRBV4-2 and TRBJ2-7; 9 nucleotides agree with TRBD2. Germline V gives CDR1 LGHNA, CDR2 YNFKEQ. The V gene end was trimmed by 1 base and the J gene end by 7 bases; junction bases not matched to a gene: 8. The CDR3 spans 15 residues. CDR3 in amino acids: CASSQGGLASWEQYF. The CDR3 DNA reads TGTGCCAGCAGCCAAGGAGGACTAGCGTCGTGGGAGCAGTACTTC.

The V and J genes are TRBV28 and TRBJ2-3, with 10 nucleotides matching TRBD2. The junction had 3 bases not matched to a gene; V was cut back by 4 bases and J by 5 bases. The CDR3 consists of 14 residues. Germline values: CDR1 MDHEN, CDR2 SYDVKM. The CDR3 here is CASSWTSGRDTQYF. CDR3 in DNA: TGTGCCAGCAGTTGGACTAGCGGAAGAGATACGCAGTATTTT.

This chain connects TRBV4-1 to TRBJ2-3; TRBD2 might be the D (5 bases). Germline CDR1 and CDR2: MGHRA and YSYEKL. The ends were cut back, 0 bases at V and 5 bases at J, with 9 bases in the middle. The CDR3 length is 14 residues. The DNA for the CDR3 is TGCGCCAGCAGCCAAGAGTTAGCGCGAGATACGCAGTATTTT. This codes for CASSQELARDTQYF.

CDR3 coding DNA: TGCGCCAGCAGCCAACCACCCTACGAGCAGTACTTC. Translation: CASSQPPYEQYF. The chain couples TRBV4-1 to TRBJ2-7; D ambiguous. This CDR3 has 12 residues. V was pared by 2 bases and J by 2 bases, with 4 bases between. Germline V gives CDR1 MGHRA, CDR2 YSYEKL.

The chain has TRBV4-1 and TRBJ2-5; D is uncertain. Between the trimmed V and J ends, which lost 0 bases and 5 bases, there was a span of 10 bases. The germline gives CDR1 MGHRA, CDR2 YSYEKL. This CDR3 region has 14 residues. This CDR3 reads CASSQENFKETQYF. DNA of the CDR3: TGCGCCAGCAGCCAAGAAAACTTTAAGGAGACCCAGTACTTC.

The chain recombines TRBV4-3 with TRBJ1-2, with D perhaps TRBD1 (5 bases). The CDR3 length is 15 residues. Germline V gene data show CDR1 as LGHNA and CDR2 as YSLEER. Trimming took off 5 bases at V and 4 bases at J, with 17 bases between the two ends. DNA of the CDR3: TGCGCCAGCAGCTTGACGGGGCCCGGGAGCTATGGCTACACCTTC. This sequence encodes CASSLTGPGSYGYTF.

This clone was seen a few times. The V call is TRBV7-9, the J call TRBJ2-1; 7 bases align to TRBD2. The germline V gene has CDR1 SEHNR and CDR2 FQNEAQ (reference sequence). The CDR3 has 13 residues. Trimming took 4 bases from V and 8 from J; bases not matched to a gene: 5. CDR3 amino acids: CASSSRLADEQFF. In nucleotides, the CDR3 is TGTGCCAGCAGCTCGCGACTAGCAGATGAGCAGTTCTTC.

The chain joins TRBV6-5 to TRBJ2-7, with D tentatively TRBD1 (5 bases). CDR3 length equals 14 residues. Between the trimmed V and J ends, which lost 2 bases and 2 bases, there was a span of 10 bases. CDR1 is MNHEY and CDR2 is SVGAGI in the germline V gene. The CDR3 protein is CASSYEWGAYEQYF. DNA for the CDR3: TGTGCCAGCAGTTACGAATGGGGCGCCTACGAGCAGTACTTC.

This clone showed up just once. This chain joins TRBV29-1 and TRBJ1-1, with 7 bases aligning to TRBD1. CDR1 is SQVTM and CDR2 is ANQGSEA in the germline V gene. V gave up 7 bases and J gave up 5 bases; unmatched junction bases: 7. This CDR3 spans 12 amino acids. Here the CDR3 DNA reads TGCAGCGCCCCAGGGGGGGATACTGAAGCTTTCTTT. It is translated as CSAPGGDTEAFF.

The chain recombines TRBV7-6 with TRBJ2-2; possibly TRBD1 for D (6 bases). CDR3 length equals 16 residues. The germline CDR1 and CDR2 sequences are SGHVS and FNYEAQ. V dropped 4 bases and J dropped 3 bases, with 15 bases sitting between them. In nucleotides, the CDR3 is TGTGCCAGCAGCTCCCCGGTCGCAGGGGACACCGGGGAGCTGTTTTTT. Amino acids: CASSSPVAGDTGELFF.

This chain uses TRBV6-6 with TRBJ1-3; no reliable D call. V was trimmed by 8 bases and J by 0 bases, leaving 14 bases between them. This CDR3 has 15 amino acids. Germline assignment: CDR1 MNHNY and CDR2 SVGAGI (reference sequence). DNA of the CDR3: TGTGCCAGCCGAAGAGACCGAGACTCTGGAAACACCATATATTTT. This gives the protein CASRRDRDSGNTIYF.

V gene TRBV2 combines with J gene TRBJ2-7, with TRBD1 as a possible D gene (6 bases). Between the trimmed V and J ends, which lost 7 bases and 3 bases, there was a span of 13 bases. Germline V lookup: CDR1 SNHLY, CDR2 FYNNEI. The CDR3 is 13 amino acids. This chain's CDR3 is CASTLQGHYEQYF. In DNA, the CDR3 is TGTGCCAGCACCCTACAGGGACACTACGAGCAGTACTTC.

The genes are TRBV11-3 and TRBJ2-1; the match to TRBD2 covers 8 bases. Germline CDR1 and CDR2: SGHNT and YENEEA. J was trimmed by 6 bases and V by 0 bases; bases with no gene match: 10. The CDR3 is made up of 17 amino acids. The CDR3 reads CASSLDSELAGANEQFF. CDR3 in DNA: TGTGCCAGCAGCTTAGATAGTGAGCTAGCGGGCGCCAATGAGCAGTTCTTC.

The chain employs TRBV14 and TRBJ1-2; TRBD1 matches 7 bases. Losses at the gene ends were 4 bases for V and 5 bases for J; bases not matched to a gene: 13. The CDR3 totals 16 residues. The germline V gene encodes CDR1 SGHDN and CDR2 FVKESK. CDR3 region: CASSRPMEQGTYGYTF. DNA of the CDR3: TGTGCCAGCAGCCGCCCCATGGAACAGGGGACATATGGCTACACCTTC. The entire variable domain, with the rest obtained from reference TRBV14 and TRBJ1-2, is as follows: EAGVTQFPSHSVIEKGQTVTLRCDPISGHDNLYWYRRVMGKEIKFLLHFVKESKQDESGMPNNRFLAERTGGTYSTLKVQPAELEDSGVYFCASSRPMEQGTYGYTFGSGTRLTVV.

For the CDR3, the DNA is TGTGCCAGCAGCTTAGGACTTCCGGGACGGAATTCACCCCTCCACTTT. Its translation: CASSLGLPGRNSPLHF. The chain carries TRBV13 and TRBJ1-6; maybe TRBD1 (5 bases). This CDR3 has 16 amino acids. The V gene's germline CDR1 is PRHDT and CDR2 FYEKMQ (reference sequence). Trimming shortened V by 0 bases and J by 7 bases, and 13 bases separated the two germline ends.

This chain connects TRBV5-5 to TRBJ2-1, with 7 nucleotides matching TRBD1. V shed 5 bases, J shed 4 bases, and the junction held 9 bases outside the gene matches. The germline V gene encodes CDR1 SGHKS and CDR2 YYEKEE (reference sequence). The CDR3 loop spans 15 amino acids. Here the CDR3 DNA reads TGTGCCAGCAGTTTTACAGGGGATACATACAATGAGCAGTTCTTC. Its translation is CASSFTGDTYNEQFF. The variable domain in full, with the rest retrieved from reference TRBV5-5 and TRBJ2-1, is DAGVTQSPTHLIKTRGQQVTLRCSPISGHKSVSWYQQVLGQGPQFIFQYYEKEERGRGNFPDRFSARQFPNYSSELNVNALLLGDSALYLCASSFTGDTYNEQFFGPGTRLTVL.

The chain combines TRBV13 with TRBJ1-1, with D tentatively TRBD1 (5 bases). Per the germline V gene, CDR1 is PRHDT and CDR2 is FYEKMQ (reference sequence). Trimming stripped 6 bases from V and 3 bases from J, with 14 bases between. The CDR3 covers 14 residues. The CDR3 loop reads CASRDPGLHTEAFF. As DNA, the CDR3 is TGTGCCAGCAGGGATCCGGGACTTCACACTGAAGCTTTCTTT.

The J gene is TRBJ1-5, the V gene TRBV6-6; tentative D call: TRBD1 (5 bases). The CDR3 runs 14 residues. Germline CDR1 reads MNHNY; CDR2 reads SVGAGI (reference sequence). With 0 bases removed from V and 4 bases from J, the gap between germline ends came to 7 bases. The CDR3 region has the DNA TGTGCCAGCAGTTACTCTGGGGGGAATCAGCCCCAGCATTTT. Its translation: CASSYSGGNQPQHF.